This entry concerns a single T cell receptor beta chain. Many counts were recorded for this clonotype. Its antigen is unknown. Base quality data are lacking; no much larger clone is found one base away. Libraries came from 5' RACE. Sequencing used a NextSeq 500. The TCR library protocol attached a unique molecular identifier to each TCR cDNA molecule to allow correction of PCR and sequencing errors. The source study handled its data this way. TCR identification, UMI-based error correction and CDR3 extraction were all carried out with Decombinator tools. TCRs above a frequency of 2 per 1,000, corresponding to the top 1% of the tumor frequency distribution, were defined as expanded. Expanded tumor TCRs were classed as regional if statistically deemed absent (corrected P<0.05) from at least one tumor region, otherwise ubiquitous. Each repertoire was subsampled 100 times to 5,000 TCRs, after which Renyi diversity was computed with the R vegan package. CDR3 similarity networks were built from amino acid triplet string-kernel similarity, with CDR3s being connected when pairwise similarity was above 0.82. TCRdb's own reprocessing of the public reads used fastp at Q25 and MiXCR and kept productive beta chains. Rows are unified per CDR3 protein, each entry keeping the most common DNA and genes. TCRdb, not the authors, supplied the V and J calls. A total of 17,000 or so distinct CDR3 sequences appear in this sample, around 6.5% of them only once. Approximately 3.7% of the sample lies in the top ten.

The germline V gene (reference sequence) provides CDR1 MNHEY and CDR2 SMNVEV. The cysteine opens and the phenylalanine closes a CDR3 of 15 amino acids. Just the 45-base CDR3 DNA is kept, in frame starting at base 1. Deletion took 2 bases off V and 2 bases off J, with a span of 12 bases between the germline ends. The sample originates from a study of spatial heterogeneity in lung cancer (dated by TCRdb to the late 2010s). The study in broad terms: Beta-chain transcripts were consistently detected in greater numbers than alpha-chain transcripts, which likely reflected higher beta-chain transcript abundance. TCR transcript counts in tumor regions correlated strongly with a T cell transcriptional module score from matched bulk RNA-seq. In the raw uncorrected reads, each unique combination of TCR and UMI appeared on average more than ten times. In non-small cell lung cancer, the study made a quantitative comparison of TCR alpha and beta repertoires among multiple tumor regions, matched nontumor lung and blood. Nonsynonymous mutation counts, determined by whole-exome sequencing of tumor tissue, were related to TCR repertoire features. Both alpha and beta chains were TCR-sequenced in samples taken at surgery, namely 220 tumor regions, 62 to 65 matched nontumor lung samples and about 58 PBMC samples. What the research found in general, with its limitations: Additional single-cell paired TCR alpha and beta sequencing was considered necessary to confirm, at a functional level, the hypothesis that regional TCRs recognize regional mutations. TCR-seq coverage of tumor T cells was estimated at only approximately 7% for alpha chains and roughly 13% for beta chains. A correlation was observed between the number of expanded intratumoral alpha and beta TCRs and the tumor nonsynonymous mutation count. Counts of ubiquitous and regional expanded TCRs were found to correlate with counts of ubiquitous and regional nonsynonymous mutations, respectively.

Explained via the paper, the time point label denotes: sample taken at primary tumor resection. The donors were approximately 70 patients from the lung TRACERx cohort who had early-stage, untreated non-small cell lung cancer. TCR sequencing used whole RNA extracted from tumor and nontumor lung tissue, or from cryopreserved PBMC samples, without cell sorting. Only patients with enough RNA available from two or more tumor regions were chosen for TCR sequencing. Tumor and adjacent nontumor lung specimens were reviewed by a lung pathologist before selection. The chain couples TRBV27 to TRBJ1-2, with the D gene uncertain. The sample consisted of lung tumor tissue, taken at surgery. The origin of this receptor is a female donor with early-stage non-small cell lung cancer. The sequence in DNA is TGTGCCAGCAGTTTAGGTGGGCCAGGCAACTATGGCTACACCTTC. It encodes CASSLGGPGNYGYTF.